These 25 T cell receptor beta chains came from one sample sequenced in a study of technical replicates of blood from a handful of donors. Sequenced by immunoSEQ multiplex PCR; TCRdb stores in-frame clones only, minus some. Of about 73,000 clones in the sample, over 90% were seen once. The sample taken for sequencing was PBMCs. The receptors stem from a human donor in good health. Some clones in this sample may be carry-over from other donors' samples.

The chain couples TRBV14 to TRBJ1-1; D possibly corresponds to TRBD1 (5 bases). In germline, CDR1 is SGHDN, CDR2 FVKESK. This CDR3 comprises 16 residues. Trimming took off 2 bases at V and 0 bases at J, with 13 bases between the two ends. CDR3 in amino acids: CASSQTWGGLNTEAFF. The DNA for the CDR3 is TGTGCCAGCAGCCAAACCTGGGGGGGACTGAACACTGAAGCTTTCTTT.

CDR3 protein: CASSSGQGTNYGYTF. CDR3 coding DNA: TGTGCCAGCAGCTCCGGACAGGGCACGAACTATGGCTACACCTTC. This rearrangement joins TRBV5-4 to TRBJ1-2, with 8 bases lining up with TRBD1. Germline V gene sequence: CDR1 SGHNT, CDR2 YYREEE (reference sequence). The trim removed 3 bases at V and 2 bases at J, leaving 6 bases unmatched. This CDR3 contains 15 residues.

This clone was seen more than once but under ten times. V usage is TRBV7-9 and J usage is TRBJ2-2; 10 positions match TRBD1. Germline values: CDR1 SEHNR, CDR2 FQNEAQ (reference sequence). V gave up 5 bases and J gave up 6 bases; unmatched junction bases: 6. CDR3 length equals 15 residues. The CDR3: CASSADRGISGELFF. Written as DNA, the CDR3 is TGTGCCAGCAGCGCGGACAGGGGGATATCCGGGGAGCTGTTTTTT. The full variable domain, in which reference TRBV7-9 and TRBJ2-2 provide the parts outside the CDR3, is DTGVSQNPRHKITKRGQNVTFRCDPISEHNRLYWYRQTLGQGPEFLTYFQNEAQLEKSRLLSDRFSAERPKGSFSTLEIQRTEQGDSAMYLCASSADRGISGELFFGEGSRLTVL.

This chain uses TRBV27 with TRBJ2-7; 10 nucleotides match TRBD1. The CDR3 totals 15 residues. V was pared by 5 bases and J by 5 bases, with 9 bases of the junction left unmatched. The germline gives CDR1 MNHEY, CDR2 SMNVEV (reference sequence). In nucleotides, the CDR3 is TGTGCCAGCAGTCCCTACCGGGACAGGGGCAACGAGCAGTACTTC. It is translated as CASSPYRDRGNEQYF.

The count of this clone is one. The CDR3 DNA reads TGTGCCAGCAGTGAAGAAACAGGGGCCGCATTCACCCTCCACTTT. The encoded protein is CASSEETGAAFTLHF. This sequence joins TRBV2 and TRBJ1-6; TRBD1 matches at 7 bases. The V and J ends lost 1 base and 14 bases, in that order; junction bases with no gene match: 11. The CDR3 loop spans 15 amino acids. Germline CDR1 and CDR2: SNHLY and FYNNEI.

V gene TRBV7-2 combines with J gene TRBJ2-7, with D possibly TRBD1 on 5 matching bases. The CDR3 contains 13 residues. Trimming pared 5 bases from V and 2 bases from J, leaving 10 bases between. Germline CDR1 is SGHTA and CDR2 is FQGNSA. The CDR3 spells CASSQGPTYEQYF. The CDR3 DNA reads TGTGCCAGCAGCCAGGGCCCCACCTACGAGCAGTACTTC. The whole variable domain, filled in from reference TRBV7-2 and TRBJ2-7, reads GAGVSQSPSNKVTEKGKDVELRCDPISGHTALYWYRQSLGQGLEFLIYFQGNSAPDKSGLPSDRFSAERTGGSVSTLTIQRTQQEDSAVYLCASSQGPTYEQYFGPGTRLTVT.

The chain uses TRBV7-9 and TRBJ1-2; D is undetermined. This CDR3 has 15 amino acids. Germline V gene sequence: CDR1 SEHNR, CDR2 FQNEAQ (reference sequence). V gave up 1 base and J gave up 0 bases, with 9 bases separating them. This CDR3 reads CASSLGFGSNYGYTF. CDR3 DNA: TGTGCCAGCAGCTTAGGGTTCGGGTCTAACTATGGCTACACCTTC.

The rearrangement uses TRBV30 and TRBJ1-1, with D perhaps matching TRBD1 (5 bases). Germline V gene sequence: CDR1 GTSNPN, CDR2 SVGIG (reference sequence). The CDR3 loop spans 14 amino acids. V gave up 8 bases and J gave up 4 bases, with 20 bases separating them. This chain's CDR3 is CAHGRGNGGTEAFF. CDR3 nucleotides: TGTGCCCATGGGAGGGGTAACGGAGGCACTGAAGCTTTCTTT. The full variable domain, with the rest looked up from reference TRBV30 and TRBJ1-1, is SQTIHQWPATLVQPVGSPLSLECTVEGTSNPNLYWYRQAAGRGLQLLFYSVGIGQISSEVPQNLSASRPQDRQFILSSKKLLLSDSGFYLCAHGRGNGGTEAFFGQGTRLTVV.

The chain uses TRBV7-3 and TRBJ2-3, with D possibly matching TRBD1 (5 bases). The CDR3 covers 16 residues. V lost 2 bases to trimming and J lost 0 bases, with 12 bases between them. Germline CDR1 is SGHTA and CDR2 is FQGTGA. The CDR3 DNA is TGTGCCAGCAGCTTACAATTAGGGGATAGCACAGATACGCAGTATTTT. Encoded protein: CASSLQLGDSTDTQYF.

This chain joins TRBV5-6 and TRBJ2-1, with D possibly TRBD2 on 5 matching bases. Germline CDR1 and CDR2: SGHDT and YYEEEE. The V and J ends lost 4 bases and 10 bases respectively, with 15 bases between them. The CDR3 totals 13 residues. As DNA, the CDR3 is TGTGCCAGCAGCCATTTCCCTCGCGGGGAGCAGTTCTTC. Translating it yields CASSHFPRGEQFF.

CDR3 region: CATSRNQGWAQYF. The CDR3, as DNA: TGTGCCACCAGCAGGAACCAGGGTTGGGCCCAGTACTTC. The chain couples TRBV15 to TRBJ2-5; D perhaps matches TRBD1 (5 bases). Germline CDR1 is LNHNV and CDR2 is YYDKDF (reference sequence). The CDR3 consists of 13 residues. Trimming took 3 bases from V and 9 from J, leaving 14 bases between them.

Only one count was recorded for this clone. The chain employs TRBV4-2 and TRBJ1-1; D remains ambiguous. CDR1 and CDR2 from the germline V gene are LGHNA and YNFKEQ. V was pared by 5 bases and J by 1 base, with 14 bases between. The CDR3 is 15 residues long. CDR3 DNA: TGTGCCAGCAGCTTTTCCCCGACACCGAACACTGAAGCTTTCTTT. Its protein is CASSFSPTPNTEAFF.

The rearrangement uses TRBV7-6 and TRBJ1-1; TRBD1 might be the D (5 bases). Germline V lookup: CDR1 SGHVS, CDR2 FNYEAQ. Trimming took off 3 bases at V and 4 bases at J, with 9 bases between the two ends. The CDR3 totals 13 residues. CDR3 loop: CASSFPGSTEAFF. CDR3 sequence (DNA): TGTGCCAGCAGCTTCCCAGGGTCCACTGAAGCTTTCTTT.

The gene calls are TRBV5-1 and TRBJ2-7; no definite D call. V was trimmed by 0 bases and J by 4 bases, leaving 11 bases between them. This CDR3 spans 14 amino acids. Looked up from germline, CDR1 is SGHRS and CDR2 is YFSETQ. The CDR3 is CASSLAVISYEQYF. The CDR3 region has the DNA TGCGCCAGCAGCTTGGCCGTTATCTCGTACGAGCAGTACTTC.

The V call is TRBV21-1, the J call TRBJ2-1; the table calls TRBD1, which could not be checked here. TRBV21-1 corresponds to a pseudogene. This CDR3 comprises 13 residues. CDR3 in DNA: TGTGCCAGCAGCAAAAAACAGGGGATTGAGCAGTTCTTC. It is translated as CASSKKQGIEQFF.

The rearrangement joins TRBV7-2 to TRBJ2-3, with 8 bases matching TRBD2. The CDR3 runs 15 residues. V gave up 5 bases and J gave up 0 bases; unmatched junction bases: 4. The V gene's germline CDR1 is SGHTA and CDR2 FQGNSA. This chain's CDR3 is CASSDQRGSTDTQYF. The CDR3 bases are TGTGCCAGCAGCGACCAGCGGGGGAGCACAGATACGCAGTATTTT.

This chain connects TRBV6-1 to TRBJ1-3, with no clear D. Trimming removed 8 bases from V and 10 bases from J, with 18 bases in between. The germline CDR1 and CDR2 sequences are MNHNS and SASEGT. This CDR3 contains 13 residues. The CDR3 spells CASCRELLGTIYF. CDR3 nucleotide sequence: TGTGCCAGCTGCCGGGAGCTTCTAGGGACCATATATTTT.

This rearrangement joins TRBV12-5 to TRBJ1-4, with a tentative D call TRBD1 (6 bases). V was trimmed by 5 bases and J by 2 bases, leaving 12 bases between them. Germline-derived CDR1 and CDR2 are LGHNT and FRNRAP. The CDR3 covers 15 residues. The CDR3 region is CASGGKTGTNEKLFF. CDR3 nucleotide sequence: TGTGCTAGTGGTGGCAAGACAGGCACTAATGAAAAACTGTTTTTT.

The rearrangement joins TRBV19 to TRBJ1-3; no definite D call. Trimming took off 6 bases at V and 0 bases at J, with 12 bases between the two ends. This CDR3 comprises 15 residues. Germline CDR1 reads LNHDA; CDR2 reads SQIVND (reference sequence). This chain's CDR3 is CASRFGSSSGNTIYF. The CDR3 nucleotides are TGTGCCAGTAGGTTCGGGAGTTCCTCTGGAAACACCATATATTTT.

The V and J genes are TRBV5-1 and TRBJ1-3, with 9 bases matching TRBD1. CDR1 is SGHRS and CDR2 is YFSETQ in the germline V gene. CDR3 length: 15 residues. Germline trimming cut 4 bases from V and 2 bases from J; bases unmatched to any gene: 4. The CDR3 DNA follows: TGCGCCAGCAGCATCGGGACAGGGACTGGAAACACCATATATTTT. This encodes CASSIGTGTGNTIYF.

The chain couples TRBV7-8 to TRBJ2-2, with 7 positions matching TRBD1. V was clipped by 5 bases and J by 2 bases; unmatched bases: 5. The germline gives CDR1 SGHVS, CDR2 FQNEAQ. This CDR3 comprises 15 residues. The CDR3, as DNA: TGTGCCAGCAGCCTAGACAGGGCTAACACCGGGGAGCTGTTTTTT. Protein: CASSLDRANTGELFF.

The chain links TRBV27 to TRBJ2-3, with 8 bases aligning to TRBD2. CDR3 length: 18 residues. Looked up from germline, CDR1 is MNHEY and CDR2 is SMNVEV (reference sequence). V shed 6 bases and J 4 bases; nucleotides not matched to a gene: 18. In DNA, the CDR3 is TGTGCCAGCAGACCCCCGGGAAGCTTCATACTAGCGGCAGATACGCAGTATTTT. This sequence encodes CASRPPGSFILAADTQYF.

This chain connects TRBV5-8 to TRBJ1-2, with D possibly matching TRBD1 (5 bases). Germline V gene sequence: CDR1 SGHTS, CDR2 YDEGEE. The CDR3 loop spans 13 amino acids. Trimming stripped 4 bases from V and 2 bases from J, with 9 bases between. DNA of the CDR3: TGTGCCAGCAGCCCGCAGGGAAACTATGGCTACACCTTC. Protein product: CASSPQGNYGYTF.

V gene TRBV5-6 combines with J gene TRBJ2-7; 12 bases map to TRBD2. Germline V gene lookup returns CDR1 SGHDT and CDR2 YYEEEE. This CDR3 has 16 amino acids. V trimming: 3 bases; J trimming: 3 bases; junction bases outside the gene matches: 7. DNA for the CDR3: TGTGCCAGCAGCTCGTCTAGCGGGAGGGCCGTCTACGAGCAGTACTTC. It encodes CASSSSSGRAVYEQYF.

The V and J genes are TRBV7-8 and TRBJ1-2; D uncertain. From germline, CDR1 is SGHVS and CDR2 FQNEAQ. The V and J ends lost 1 base and 7 bases respectively, with 16 bases between them. The CDR3 length is 15 residues. The CDR3: CASSLGERSAGGYTF. CDR3 DNA sequence: TGTGCCAGCAGCTTAGGGGAGAGGAGCGCCGGTGGCTACACCTTC. The full variable domain, in which reference TRBV7-8 and TRBJ1-2 provide the parts outside the CDR3, is GAGVSQSPRYKVAKRGQDVALRCDPISGHVSLFWYQQALGQGPEFLTYFQNEAQLDKSGLPSDRFFAERPEGSVSTLKIQRTQQEDSAVYLCASSLGERSAGGYTFGSGTRLTVV.